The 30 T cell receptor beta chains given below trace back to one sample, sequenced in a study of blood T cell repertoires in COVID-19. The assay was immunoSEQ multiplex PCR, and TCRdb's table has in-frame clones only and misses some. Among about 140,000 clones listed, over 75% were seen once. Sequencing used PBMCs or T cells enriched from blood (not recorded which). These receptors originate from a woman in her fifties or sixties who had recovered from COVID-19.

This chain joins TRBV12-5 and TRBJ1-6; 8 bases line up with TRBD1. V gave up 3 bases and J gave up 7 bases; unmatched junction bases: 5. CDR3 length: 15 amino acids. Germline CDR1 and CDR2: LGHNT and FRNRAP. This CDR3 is CASGLGQGENSPLHF. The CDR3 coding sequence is TGTGCTAGTGGTTTAGGACAGGGAGAGAATTCACCCCTCCACTTT.

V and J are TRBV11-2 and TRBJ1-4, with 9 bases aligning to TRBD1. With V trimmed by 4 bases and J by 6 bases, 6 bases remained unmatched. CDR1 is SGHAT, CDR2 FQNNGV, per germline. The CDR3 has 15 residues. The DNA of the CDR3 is TGTGCCAGCAGCTCCAAGGACAGGGGAGATGAAAAACTGTTTTTT. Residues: CASSSKDRGDEKLFF.

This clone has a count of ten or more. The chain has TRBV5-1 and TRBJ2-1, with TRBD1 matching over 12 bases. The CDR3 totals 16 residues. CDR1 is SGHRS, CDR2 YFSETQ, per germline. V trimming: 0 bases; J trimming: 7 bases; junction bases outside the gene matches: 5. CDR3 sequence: CASSLGDRGRLNEQFF. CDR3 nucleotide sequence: TGCGCCAGCAGCTTGGGGGACAGGGGGCGCTTAAATGAGCAGTTCTTC.

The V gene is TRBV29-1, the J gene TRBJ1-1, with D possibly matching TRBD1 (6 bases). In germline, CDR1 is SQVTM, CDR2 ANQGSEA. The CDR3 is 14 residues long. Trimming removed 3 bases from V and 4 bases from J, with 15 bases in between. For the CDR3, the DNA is TGCAGCGTTGAGGGGGCAGGGTTGGGCACTGAAGCTTTCTTT. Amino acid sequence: CSVEGAGLGTEAFF. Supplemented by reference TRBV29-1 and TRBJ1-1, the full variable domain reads SAVISQKPSRDICQRGTSLTIQCQVDSQVTMMFWYRQQPGQSLTLIATANQGSEATYESGFVIDKFPISRPNLTFSTLTVSNMSPEDSSIYLCSVEGAGLGTEAFFGQGTRLTVV.

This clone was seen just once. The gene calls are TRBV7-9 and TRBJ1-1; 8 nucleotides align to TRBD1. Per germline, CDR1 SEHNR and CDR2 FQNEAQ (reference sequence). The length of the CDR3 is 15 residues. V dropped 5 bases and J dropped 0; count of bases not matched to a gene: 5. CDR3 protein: CASSLQGAMNTEAFF. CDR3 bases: TGTGCCAGCAGCCTGCAGGGGGCCATGAACACTGAAGCTTTCTTT.

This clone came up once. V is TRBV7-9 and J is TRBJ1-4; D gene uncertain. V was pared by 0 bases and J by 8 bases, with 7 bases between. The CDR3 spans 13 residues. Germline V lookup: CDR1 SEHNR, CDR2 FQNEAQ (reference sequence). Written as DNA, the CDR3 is TGTGCCAGCAGCTTAGCCGGGAGAGAAAAACTGTTTTTT. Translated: CASSLAGREKLFF.

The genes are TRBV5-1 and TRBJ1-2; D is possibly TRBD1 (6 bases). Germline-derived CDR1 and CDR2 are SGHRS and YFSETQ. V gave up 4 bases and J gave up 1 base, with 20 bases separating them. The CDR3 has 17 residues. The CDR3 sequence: CASSPTPQGRLNYGYTF. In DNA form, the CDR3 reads TGCGCCAGCAGCCCCACCCCGCAGGGGCGCCTTAACTATGGCTACACCTTC.

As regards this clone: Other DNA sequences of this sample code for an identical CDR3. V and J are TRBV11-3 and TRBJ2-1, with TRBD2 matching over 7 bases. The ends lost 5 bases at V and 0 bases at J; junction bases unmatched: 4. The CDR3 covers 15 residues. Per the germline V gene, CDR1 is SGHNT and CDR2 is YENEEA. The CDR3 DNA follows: TGTGCCAGCAGCCTGGGCGGGAGCTCCTACAATGAGCAGTTCTTC. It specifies CASSLGGSSYNEQFF.

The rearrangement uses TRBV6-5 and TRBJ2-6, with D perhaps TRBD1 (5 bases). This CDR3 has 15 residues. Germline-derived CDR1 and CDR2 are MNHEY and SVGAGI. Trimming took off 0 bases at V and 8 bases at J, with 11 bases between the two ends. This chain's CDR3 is CASSYSPRVTNVLTF. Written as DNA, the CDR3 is TGTGCCAGCAGTTACTCTCCCAGGGTGACCAACGTCCTGACTTTC.

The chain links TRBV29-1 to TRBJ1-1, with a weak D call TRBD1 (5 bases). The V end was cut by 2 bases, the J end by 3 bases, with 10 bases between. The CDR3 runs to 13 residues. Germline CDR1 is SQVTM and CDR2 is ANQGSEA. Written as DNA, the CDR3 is TGCAGCGTTGAAAAGGGAGGGGACACTGAAGCTTTCTTT. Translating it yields CSVEKGGDTEAFF.

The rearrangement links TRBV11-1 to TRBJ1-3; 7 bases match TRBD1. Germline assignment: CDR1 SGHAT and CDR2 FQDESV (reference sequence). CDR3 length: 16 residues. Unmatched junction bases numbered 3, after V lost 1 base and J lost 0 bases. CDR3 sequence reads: CASSLDGTASGNTIYF. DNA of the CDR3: TGTGCCAGCAGCTTAGATGGGACAGCCTCTGGAAACACCATATATTTT. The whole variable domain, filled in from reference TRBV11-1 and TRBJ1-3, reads EAEVAQSPRYKITEKSQAVAFWCDPISGHATLYWYRQILGQGPELLVQFQDESVVDDSQLPKDRFSAERLKGVDSTLKIQPAELGDSAMYLCASSLDGTASGNTIYFGEGSWLTVV.

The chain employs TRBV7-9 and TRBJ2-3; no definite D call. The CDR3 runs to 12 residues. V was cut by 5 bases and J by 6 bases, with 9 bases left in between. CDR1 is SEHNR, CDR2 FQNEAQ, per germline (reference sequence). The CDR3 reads CASSMGRDTQYF. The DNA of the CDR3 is TGTGCCAGCAGCATGGGCCGGGATACGCAGTATTTT.

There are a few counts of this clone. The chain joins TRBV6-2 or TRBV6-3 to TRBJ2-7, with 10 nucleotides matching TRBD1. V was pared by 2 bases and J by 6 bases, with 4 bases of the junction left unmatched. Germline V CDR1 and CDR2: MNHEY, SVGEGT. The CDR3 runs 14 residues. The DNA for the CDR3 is TGTGCCAGCAGTTACGGGACAGGGGTACCCGAGCAGTACTTC. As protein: CASSYGTGVPEQYF.

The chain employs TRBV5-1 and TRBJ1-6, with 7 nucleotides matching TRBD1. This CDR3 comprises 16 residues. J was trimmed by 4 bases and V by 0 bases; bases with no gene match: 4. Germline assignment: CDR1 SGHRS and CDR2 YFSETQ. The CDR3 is CASSLAGGQYNSPLHF. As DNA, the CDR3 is TGCGCCAGCAGCTTGGCCGGGGGACAGTATAATTCACCCCTCCACTTT.

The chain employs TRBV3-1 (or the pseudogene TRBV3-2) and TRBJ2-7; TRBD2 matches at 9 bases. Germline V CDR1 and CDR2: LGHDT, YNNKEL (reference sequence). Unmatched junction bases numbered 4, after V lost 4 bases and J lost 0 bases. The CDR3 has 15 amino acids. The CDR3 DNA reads TGTGCCAGCAGCCCACTAGCGGGCGGCTCCTACGAGCAGTACTTC. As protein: CASSPLAGGSYEQYF.

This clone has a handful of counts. Here the CDR3 DNA reads TGTGCCAGCAGTGTCCAGGACAGGGCTAATTCACCCCTCCACTTT. Translating gives CASSVQDRANSPLHF. The chain combines TRBV25-1 with TRBJ1-6; 8 bases fit TRBD1. V shed 4 bases, J shed 6 bases, and the junction held 5 bases outside the gene matches. This CDR3 region has 15 residues. Germline CDR1 reads MGHDK; CDR2 reads SYGVNS.

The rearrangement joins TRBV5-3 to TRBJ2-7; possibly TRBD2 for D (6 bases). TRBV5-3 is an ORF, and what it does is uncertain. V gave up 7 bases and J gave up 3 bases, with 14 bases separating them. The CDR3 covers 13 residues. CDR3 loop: CARAGREGYEQYF. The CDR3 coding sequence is TGTGCCAGAGCAGGGCGGGAAGGCTACGAGCAGTACTTC.

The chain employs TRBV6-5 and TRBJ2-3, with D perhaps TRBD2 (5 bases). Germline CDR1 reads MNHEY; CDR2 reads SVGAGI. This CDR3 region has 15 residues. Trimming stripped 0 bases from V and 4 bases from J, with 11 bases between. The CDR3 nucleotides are TGTGCCAGCAGTTACTCGAGCGGTCTGGCAGATACGCAGTATTTT. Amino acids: CASSYSSGLADTQYF.

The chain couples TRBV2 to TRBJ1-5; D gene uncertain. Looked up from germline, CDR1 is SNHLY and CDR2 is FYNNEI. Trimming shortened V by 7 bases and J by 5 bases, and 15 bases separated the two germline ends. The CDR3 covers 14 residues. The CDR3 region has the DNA TGTGCCAGCACGAAGGAGCGAGGTTATCAGCCCCAGCATTTT. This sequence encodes CASTKERGYQPQHF.

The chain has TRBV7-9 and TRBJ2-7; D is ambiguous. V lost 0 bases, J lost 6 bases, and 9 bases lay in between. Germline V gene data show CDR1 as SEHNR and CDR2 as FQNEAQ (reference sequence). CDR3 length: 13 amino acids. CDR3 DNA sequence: TGTGCCAGCAGCTTAGCCATGTTCGGCGAGCAGTACTTC. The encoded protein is CASSLAMFGEQYF.

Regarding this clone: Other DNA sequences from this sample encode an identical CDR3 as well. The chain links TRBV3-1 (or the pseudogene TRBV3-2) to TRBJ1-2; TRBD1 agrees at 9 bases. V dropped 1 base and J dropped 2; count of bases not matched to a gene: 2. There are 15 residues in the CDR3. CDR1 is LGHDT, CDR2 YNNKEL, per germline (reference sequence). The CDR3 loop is CASSQGGTGNYGYTF. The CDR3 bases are TGTGCCAGCAGCCAAGGAGGGACAGGGAACTATGGCTACACCTTC.

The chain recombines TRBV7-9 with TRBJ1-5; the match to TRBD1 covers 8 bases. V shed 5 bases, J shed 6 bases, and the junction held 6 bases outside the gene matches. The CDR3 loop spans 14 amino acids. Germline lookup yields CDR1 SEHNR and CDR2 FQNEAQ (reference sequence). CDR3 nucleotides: TGTGCCAGCAGCGTTCAGGGGGCAGGTCAGCCCCAGCATTTT. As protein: CASSVQGAGQPQHF.

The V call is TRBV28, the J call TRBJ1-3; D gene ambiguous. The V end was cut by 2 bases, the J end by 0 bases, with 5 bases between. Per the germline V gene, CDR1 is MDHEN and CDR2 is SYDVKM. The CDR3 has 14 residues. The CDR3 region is CASSLGSSGNTIYF. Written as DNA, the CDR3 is TGTGCCAGCAGTTTAGGGAGCTCTGGAAACACCATATATTTT.

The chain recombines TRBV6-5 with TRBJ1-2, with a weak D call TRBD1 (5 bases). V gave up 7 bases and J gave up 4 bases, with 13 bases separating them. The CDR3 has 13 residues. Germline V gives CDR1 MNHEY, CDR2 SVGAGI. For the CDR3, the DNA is TGTGCCAGCAACCCAGGGCGAGGCTATGGCTACACCTTC. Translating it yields CASNPGRGYGYTF.

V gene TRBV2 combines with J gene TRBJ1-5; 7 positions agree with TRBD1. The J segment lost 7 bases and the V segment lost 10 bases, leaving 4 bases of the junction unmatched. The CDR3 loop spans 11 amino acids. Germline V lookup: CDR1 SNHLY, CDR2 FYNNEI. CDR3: CATGQRQPQHF. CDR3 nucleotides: TGTGCCACGGGACAGAGGCAGCCCCAGCATTTT. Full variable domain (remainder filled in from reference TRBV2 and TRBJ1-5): EPEVTQTPSHQVTQMGQEVILRCVPISNHLYFYWYRQILGQKVEFLVSFYNNEISEKSEIFDDQFSVERPDGSNFTLKIRSTKLEDSAMYFCATGQRQPQHFGDGTRLSIL.

Here the CDR3 reads CASSPKDRGYRNTIYF. CDR3 in DNA: TGTGCCAGCAGCCCTAAGGACAGGGGGTATCGGAACACCATATATTTT. This rearrangement joins TRBV6-2 or TRBV6-3 to TRBJ1-3, with 10 bases identical to TRBD1. J gave up 7 bases and V 6 bases, and 12 bases lay outside the gene matches. Germline V gene lookup returns CDR1 MNHEY and CDR2 SVGEGT. This CDR3 region has 16 residues.

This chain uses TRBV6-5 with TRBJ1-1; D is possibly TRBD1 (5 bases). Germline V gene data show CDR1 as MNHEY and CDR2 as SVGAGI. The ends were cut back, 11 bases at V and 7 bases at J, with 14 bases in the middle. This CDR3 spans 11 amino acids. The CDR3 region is CAALLRDEAFF. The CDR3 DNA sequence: TGTGCCGCCCTGCTCAGGGATGAAGCTTTCTTT.

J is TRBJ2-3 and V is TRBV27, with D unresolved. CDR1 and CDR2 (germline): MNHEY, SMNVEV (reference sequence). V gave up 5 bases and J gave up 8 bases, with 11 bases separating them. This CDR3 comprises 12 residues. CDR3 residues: CASSVLSGTQYF. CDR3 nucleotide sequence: TGTGCCAGCAGTGTCCTCAGTGGTACGCAGTATTTT.

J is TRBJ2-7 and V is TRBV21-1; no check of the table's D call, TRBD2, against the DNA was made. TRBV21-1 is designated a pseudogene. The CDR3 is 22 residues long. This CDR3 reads CASSKAPGLLFGTSGRPYEQYF. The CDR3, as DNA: TGTGCCAGCAGCAAAGCCCCGGGACTTCTGTTTGGGACTAGCGGGCGGCCGTACGAGCAGTACTTC.

CDR3 loop: CASSPSGGAYNEQFF. The CDR3 DNA reads TGTGCCAGCAGTCCTAGCGGGGGGGCCTACAATGAGCAGTTCTTC. V usage is TRBV6-5 and J usage is TRBJ2-1, with 12 bases lining up with TRBD2. In germline, CDR1 is MNHEY, CDR2 SVGAGI. This CDR3 comprises 15 residues. Trimming at V came to 5 bases and at J to 2 bases, leaving 1 base not matched to a gene.